This TCR beta chain was captured in a study of cytotoxic CD8 clonotypes in ibrutinib-treated CLL. Depths of 1 in 200,000 to 1 in 1 million T cells were the sequencing target. Using immunoSEQ multiplex PCR, the repertoire was profiled, and TCRdb retains in-frame clones only, with some absent. The sample has more than 300,000 clones, 80% seen once. The V end lost 0 bases, the J end lost 8 bases, and 22 bases lay between the germline ends. The CDR3 length is 17 residues. CDR1 LGHNA and CDR2 YSLEER come from the germline V gene. This clonotype was obtained from a human donor with chronic lymphocytic leukemia. The V gene is TRBV4-3, the J gene TRBJ1-1; TRBD1 is a possible D gene (6 bases). The source was PBMCs, collected before ibrutinib treatment. In DNA form, the CDR3 reads TGCGCCAGCAGCCAAGATTTCAGGGGCCTCCCTCTCAAAGAAGCTTTCTTT. This sequence encodes CASSQDFRGLPLKEAFF.